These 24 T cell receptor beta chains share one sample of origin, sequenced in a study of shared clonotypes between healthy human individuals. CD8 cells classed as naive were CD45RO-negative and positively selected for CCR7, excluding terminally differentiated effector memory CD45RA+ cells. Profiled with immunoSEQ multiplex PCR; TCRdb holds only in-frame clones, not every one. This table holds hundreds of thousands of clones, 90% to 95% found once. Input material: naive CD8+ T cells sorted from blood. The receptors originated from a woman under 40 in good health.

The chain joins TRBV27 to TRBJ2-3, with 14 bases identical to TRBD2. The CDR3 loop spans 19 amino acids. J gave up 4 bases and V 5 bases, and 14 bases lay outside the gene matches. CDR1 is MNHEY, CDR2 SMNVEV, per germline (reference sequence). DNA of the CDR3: TGTGCCAGCAGTCCTATCGGGACTAGCGGGAGCCGTGGGGCAGATACGCAGTATTTT. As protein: CASSPIGTSGSRGADTQYF.

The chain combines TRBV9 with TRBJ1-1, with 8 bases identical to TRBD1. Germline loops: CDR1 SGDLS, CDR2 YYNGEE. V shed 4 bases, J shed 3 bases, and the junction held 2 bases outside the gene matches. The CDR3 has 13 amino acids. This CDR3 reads CASSPTGDTEAFF. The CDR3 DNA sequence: TGTGCCAGCAGCCCGACAGGGGACACTGAAGCTTTCTTT.

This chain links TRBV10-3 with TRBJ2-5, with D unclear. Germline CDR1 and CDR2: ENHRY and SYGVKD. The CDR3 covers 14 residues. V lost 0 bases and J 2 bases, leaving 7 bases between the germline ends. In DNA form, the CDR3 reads TGTGCCATCAGTGAGTCGGCCAGACAAGAGACCCAGTACTTC. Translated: CAISESARQETQYF.

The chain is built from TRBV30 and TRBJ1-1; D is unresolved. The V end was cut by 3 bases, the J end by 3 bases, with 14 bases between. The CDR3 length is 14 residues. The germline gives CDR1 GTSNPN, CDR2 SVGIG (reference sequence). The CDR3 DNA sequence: TGTGCCTGGAGGGAGTCCTGGTTGGACACTGAAGCTTTCTTT. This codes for CAWRESWLDTEAFF.

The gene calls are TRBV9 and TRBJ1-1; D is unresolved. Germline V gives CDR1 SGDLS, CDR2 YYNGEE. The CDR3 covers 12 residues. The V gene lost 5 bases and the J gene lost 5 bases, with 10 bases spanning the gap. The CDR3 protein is CASSRGGTEAFF. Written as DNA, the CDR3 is TGTGCCAGCAGTCGCGGTGGAACTGAAGCTTTCTTT. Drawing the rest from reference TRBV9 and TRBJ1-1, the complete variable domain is DSGVTQTPKHLITATGQRVTLRCSPRSGDLSVYWYQQSLDQGLQFLIQYYNGEERAKGNILERFSAQQFPDLHSELNLSSLELGDSALYFCASSRGGTEAFFGQGTRLTVV.

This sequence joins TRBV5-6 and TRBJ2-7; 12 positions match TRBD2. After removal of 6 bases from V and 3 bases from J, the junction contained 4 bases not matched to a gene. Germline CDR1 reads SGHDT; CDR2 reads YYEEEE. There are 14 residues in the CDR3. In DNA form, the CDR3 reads TGTGCCAGCAACCAACTAGCGGGAGGCTACGAGCAGTACTTC. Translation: CASNQLAGGYEQYF.

The CDR3 protein is CTSRPITGVPDSNQPQHF. The DNA of the CDR3 is TGCACCAGCAGGCCTATTACAGGGGTCCCGGATAGCAATCAGCCCCAGCATTTT. The chain joins TRBV1 to TRBJ1-5; the D segment call TRBD1 is taken from the table without a DNA check. TRBV1 is shown as a pseudogene. This CDR3 region has 18 residues.

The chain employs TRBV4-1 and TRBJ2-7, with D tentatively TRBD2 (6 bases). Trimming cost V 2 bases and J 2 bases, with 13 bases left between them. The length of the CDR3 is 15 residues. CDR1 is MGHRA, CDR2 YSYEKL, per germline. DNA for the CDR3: TGCGCCAGCAGCCAACGGGACTCCGTTGCCTACGAGCAGTACTTC. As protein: CASSQRDSVAYEQYF.

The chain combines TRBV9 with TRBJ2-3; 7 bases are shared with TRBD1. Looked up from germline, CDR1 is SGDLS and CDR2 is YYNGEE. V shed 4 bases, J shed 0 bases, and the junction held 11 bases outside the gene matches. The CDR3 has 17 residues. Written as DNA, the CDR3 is TGTGCCAGCAGCCCCTCCTGGGGGACAGCAAGCACAGATACGCAGTATTTT. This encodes CASSPSWGTASTDTQYF.

CDR3 nucleotides: TGTGCCAGCTCACTCCCGGCAGGGACCGAGCAGTACTTC. It specifies CASSLPAGTEQYF. The J gene is TRBJ2-7, the V gene TRBV18; D could derive from TRBD1 or TRBD2 (5 bases each). Looked up from germline, CDR1 is KGHSH and CDR2 is LQKENI. The germline V and J ends were trimmed by 4 bases and 6 bases, with 13 bases remaining between them. There are 13 residues in the CDR3.

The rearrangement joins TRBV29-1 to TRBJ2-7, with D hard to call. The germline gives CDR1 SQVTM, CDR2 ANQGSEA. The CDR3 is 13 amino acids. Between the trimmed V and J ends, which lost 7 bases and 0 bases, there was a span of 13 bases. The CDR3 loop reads CSASTVSSYEQYF. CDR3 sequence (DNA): TGCAGCGCCTCCACAGTGAGCTCCTACGAGCAGTACTTC.

CDR3 region: CASRDSYEQYF. In DNA, the CDR3 is TGCGCCAGCAGGGACAGTTACGAGCAGTACTTC. V usage is TRBV5-1 and J usage is TRBJ2-7; possibly TRBD1 for D (6 bases). Trimming removed 5 bases from V and 4 bases from J, with 7 bases in between. Germline V gene sequence: CDR1 SGHRS, CDR2 YFSETQ. The CDR3 consists of 11 residues. The whole variable domain, filled in from reference TRBV5-1 and TRBJ2-7, reads KAGVTQTPRYLIKTRGQQVTLSCSPISGHRSVSWYQQTPGQGLQFLFEYFSETQRNKGNFPGRFSGRQFSNSRSEMNVSTLELGDSALYLCASRDSYEQYFGPGTRLTVT.

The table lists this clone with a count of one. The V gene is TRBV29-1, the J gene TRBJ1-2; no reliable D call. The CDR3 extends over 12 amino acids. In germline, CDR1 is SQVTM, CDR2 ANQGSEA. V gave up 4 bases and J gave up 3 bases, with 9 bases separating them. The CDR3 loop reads CSVVTGDYGYTF. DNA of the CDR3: TGCAGCGTTGTGACGGGTGACTATGGCTACACCTTC.

CDR3 DNA sequence: TGTGCCAGCAGGGCCCTAAACAGGGGAAGCGGCGAGCAGTACTTC. The encoded protein is CASRALNRGSGEQYF. The chain employs TRBV27 and TRBJ2-7; 7 positions match TRBD1. V gave up 6 bases and J gave up 6 bases; unmatched junction bases: 14. Germline V gene data show CDR1 as MNHEY and CDR2 as SMNVEV (reference sequence). CDR3 length equals 15 residues.

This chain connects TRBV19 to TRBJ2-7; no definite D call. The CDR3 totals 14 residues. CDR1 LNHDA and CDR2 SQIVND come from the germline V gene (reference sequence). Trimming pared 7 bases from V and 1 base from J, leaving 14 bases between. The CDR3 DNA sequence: TGTGCCAGTACCTCTGCCTTGGGGTCCTACGAGCAGTACTTC. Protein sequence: CASTSALGSYEQYF. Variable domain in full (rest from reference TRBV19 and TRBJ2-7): DGGITQSPKYLFRKEGQNVTLSCEQNLNHDAMYWYRQDPGQGLRLIYYSQIVNDFQKGDIAEGYSVSREKKESFPLTVTSAQKNPTAFYLCASTSALGSYEQYFGPGTRLTVT.

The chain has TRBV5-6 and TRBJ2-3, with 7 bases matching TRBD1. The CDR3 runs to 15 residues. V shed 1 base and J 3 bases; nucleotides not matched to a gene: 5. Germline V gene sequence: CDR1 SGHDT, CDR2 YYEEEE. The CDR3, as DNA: TGTGCCAGCAGCTTGACGTACAGGGGAACAGATACGCAGTATTTT. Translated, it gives CASSLTYRGTDTQYF. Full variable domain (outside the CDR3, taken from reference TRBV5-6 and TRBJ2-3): DAGVTQSPTHLIKTRGQQVTLRCSPKSGHDTVSWYQQALGQGPQFIFQYYEEEERQRGNFPDRFSGHQFPNYSSELNVNALLLGDSALYLCASSLTYRGTDTQYFGPGTRLTVL.

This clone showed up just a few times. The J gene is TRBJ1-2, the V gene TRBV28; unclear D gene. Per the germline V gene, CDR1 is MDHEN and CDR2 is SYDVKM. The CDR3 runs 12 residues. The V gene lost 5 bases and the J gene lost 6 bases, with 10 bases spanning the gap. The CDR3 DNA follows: TGTGCCAGCAGTGAGCCTGGCCATGGCTACACCTTC. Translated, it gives CASSEPGHGYTF.

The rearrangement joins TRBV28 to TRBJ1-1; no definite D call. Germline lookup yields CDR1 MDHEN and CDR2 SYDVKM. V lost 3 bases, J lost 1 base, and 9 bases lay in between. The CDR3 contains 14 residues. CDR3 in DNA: TGTGCCAGCAGTTTCCCGGACCCGAACACTGAAGCTTTCTTT. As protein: CASSFPDPNTEAFF.

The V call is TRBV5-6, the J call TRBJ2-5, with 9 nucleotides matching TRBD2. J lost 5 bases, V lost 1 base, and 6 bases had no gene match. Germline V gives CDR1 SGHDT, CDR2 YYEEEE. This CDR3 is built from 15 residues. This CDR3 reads CASSLPTSGGETQYF. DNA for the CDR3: TGTGCCAGCAGCTTGCCGACTAGCGGTGGGGAGACCCAGTACTTC.

In nucleotides, the CDR3 is TGTGCCAGTAGCGAGGGCGTAAGAAGCAATCAGCCCCAGCATTTT. Translated, it gives CASSEGVRSNQPQHF. V is TRBV19 and J is TRBJ1-5, with D unresolved. The length of the CDR3 is 15 residues. V lost 6 bases and J lost 1, with 13 bases in between. The germline CDR1 and CDR2 sequences are LNHDA and SQIVND (reference sequence).

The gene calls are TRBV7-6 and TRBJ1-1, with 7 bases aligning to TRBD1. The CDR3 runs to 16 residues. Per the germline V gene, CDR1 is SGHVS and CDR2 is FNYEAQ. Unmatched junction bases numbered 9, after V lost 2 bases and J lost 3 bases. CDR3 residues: CASSLPPGGADTEAFF. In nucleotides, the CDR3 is TGTGCCAGCAGCTTACCTCCAGGGGGTGCGGACACTGAAGCTTTCTTT.

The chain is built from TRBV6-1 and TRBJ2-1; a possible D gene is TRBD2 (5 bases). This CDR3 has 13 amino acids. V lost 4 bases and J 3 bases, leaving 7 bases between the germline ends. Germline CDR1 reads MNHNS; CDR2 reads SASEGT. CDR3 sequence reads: CASSGRDYNEQFF. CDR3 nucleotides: TGTGCCAGCAGTGGCCGGGACTACAATGAGCAGTTCTTC.

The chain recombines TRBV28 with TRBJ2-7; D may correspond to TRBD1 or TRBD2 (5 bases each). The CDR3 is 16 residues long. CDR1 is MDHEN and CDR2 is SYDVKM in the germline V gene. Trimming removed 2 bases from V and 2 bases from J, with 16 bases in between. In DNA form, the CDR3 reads TGTGCCAGCAGTTTACTCCCCGGGACCGACGCCTACGAGCAGTACTTC. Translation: CASSLLPGTDAYEQYF.

CDR3 DNA sequence: TGTGCCAGCAGCTTTTGGGGGGCATCGCAGCCCCAGCATTTT. Its protein product is CASSFWGASQPQHF. The chain carries TRBV5-6 and TRBJ1-5, with D maybe TRBD1 (6 bases). The germline V gene encodes CDR1 SGHDT and CDR2 YYEEEE. The CDR3 has 14 residues. V was clipped by 2 bases and J by 7 bases, with 13 bases between them.